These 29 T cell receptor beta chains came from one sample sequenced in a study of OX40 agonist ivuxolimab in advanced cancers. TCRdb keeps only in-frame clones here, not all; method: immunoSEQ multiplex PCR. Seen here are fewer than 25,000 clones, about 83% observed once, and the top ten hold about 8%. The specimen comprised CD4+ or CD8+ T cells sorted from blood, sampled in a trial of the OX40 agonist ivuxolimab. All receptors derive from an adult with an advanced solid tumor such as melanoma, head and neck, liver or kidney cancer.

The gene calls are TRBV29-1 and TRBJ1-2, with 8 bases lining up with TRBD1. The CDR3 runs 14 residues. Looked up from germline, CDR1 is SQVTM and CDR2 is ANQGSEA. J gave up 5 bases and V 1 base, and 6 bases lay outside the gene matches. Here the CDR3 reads CSVEGLQGAYGYTF. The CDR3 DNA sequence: TGCAGCGTTGAAGGTTTGCAGGGGGCTTATGGCTACACCTTC.

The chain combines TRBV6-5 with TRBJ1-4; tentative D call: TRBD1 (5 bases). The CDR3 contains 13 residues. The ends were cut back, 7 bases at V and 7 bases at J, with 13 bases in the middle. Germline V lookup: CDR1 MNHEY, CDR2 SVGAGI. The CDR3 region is CASTEWRGEKLFF. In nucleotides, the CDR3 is TGTGCCAGCACCGAATGGAGGGGTGAAAAACTGTTTTTT.

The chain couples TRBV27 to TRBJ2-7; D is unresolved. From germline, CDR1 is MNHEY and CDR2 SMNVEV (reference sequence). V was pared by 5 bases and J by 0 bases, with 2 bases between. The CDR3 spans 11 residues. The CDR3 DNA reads TGTGCCAGCAGTCTCTCCTACGAGCAGTACTTC. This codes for CASSLSYEQYF.

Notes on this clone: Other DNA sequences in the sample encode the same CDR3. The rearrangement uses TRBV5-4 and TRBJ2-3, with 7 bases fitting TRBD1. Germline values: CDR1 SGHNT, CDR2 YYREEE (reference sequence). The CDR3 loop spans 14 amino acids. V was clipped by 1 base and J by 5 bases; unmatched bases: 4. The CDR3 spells CASSLRQGVDTQYF. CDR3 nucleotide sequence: TGTGCCAGCAGCTTGCGACAGGGCGTAGATACGCAGTATTTT.

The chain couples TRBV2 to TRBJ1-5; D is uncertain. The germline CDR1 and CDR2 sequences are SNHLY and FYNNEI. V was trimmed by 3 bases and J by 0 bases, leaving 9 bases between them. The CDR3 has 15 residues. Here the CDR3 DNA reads TGTGCCAGCAGTGATCGGGTCTATAGCAATCAGCCCCAGCATTTT. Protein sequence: CASSDRVYSNQPQHF.

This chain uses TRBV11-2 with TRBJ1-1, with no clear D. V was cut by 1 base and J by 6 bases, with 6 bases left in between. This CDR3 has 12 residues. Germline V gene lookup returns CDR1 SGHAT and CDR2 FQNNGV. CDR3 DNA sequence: TGTGCCAGCAGCTTAGGGGGTCCTGAAGCTTTCTTT. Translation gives CASSLGGPEAFF.

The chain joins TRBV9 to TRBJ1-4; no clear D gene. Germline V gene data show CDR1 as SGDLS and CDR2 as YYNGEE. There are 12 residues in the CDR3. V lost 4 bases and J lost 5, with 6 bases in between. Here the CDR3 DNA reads TGTGCCAGCAGCACCGAGAATGAAAAACTGTTTTTT. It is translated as CASSTENEKLFF.

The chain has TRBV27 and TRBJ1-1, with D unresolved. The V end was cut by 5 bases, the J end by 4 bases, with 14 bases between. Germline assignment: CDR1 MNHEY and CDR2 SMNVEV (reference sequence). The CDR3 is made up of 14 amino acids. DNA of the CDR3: TGTGCCAGCAGTCTCTACGTATCGGGCACTGAAGCTTTCTTT. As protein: CASSLYVSGTEAFF.

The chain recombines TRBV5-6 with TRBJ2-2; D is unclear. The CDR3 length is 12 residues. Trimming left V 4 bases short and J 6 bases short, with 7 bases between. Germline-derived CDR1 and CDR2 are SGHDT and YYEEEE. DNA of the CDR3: TGTGCCAGCAGCCTCTGGTCCGGGGAGCTGTTTTTT. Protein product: CASSLWSGELFF.

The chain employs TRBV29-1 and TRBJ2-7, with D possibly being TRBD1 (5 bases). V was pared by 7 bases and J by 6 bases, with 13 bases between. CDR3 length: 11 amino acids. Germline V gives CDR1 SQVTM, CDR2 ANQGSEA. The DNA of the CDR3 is TGCAGCGCCCAGGGTCGAGGCGAGCAGTACTTC. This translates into CSAQGRGEQYF.

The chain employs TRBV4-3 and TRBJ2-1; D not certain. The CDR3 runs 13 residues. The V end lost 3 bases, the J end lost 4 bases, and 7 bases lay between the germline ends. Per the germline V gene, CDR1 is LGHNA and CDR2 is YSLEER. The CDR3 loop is CASSQVQYNEQFF. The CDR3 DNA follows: TGCGCCAGCAGCCAGGTACAGTACAATGAGCAGTTCTTC.

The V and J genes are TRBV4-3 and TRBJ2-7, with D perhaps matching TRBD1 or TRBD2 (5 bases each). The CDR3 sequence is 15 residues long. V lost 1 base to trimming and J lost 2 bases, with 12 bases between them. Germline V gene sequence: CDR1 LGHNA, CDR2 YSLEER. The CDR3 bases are TGCGCCAGCAGCCAAGTAGATCAGGGAGCCTACGAGCAGTACTTC. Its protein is CASSQVDQGAYEQYF.

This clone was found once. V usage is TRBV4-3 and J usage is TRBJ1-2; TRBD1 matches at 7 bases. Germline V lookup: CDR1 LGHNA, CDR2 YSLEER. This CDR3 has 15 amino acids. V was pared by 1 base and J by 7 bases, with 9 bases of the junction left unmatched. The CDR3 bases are TGCGCCAGCAGCCAAGTGGGGTCAGGGGGTCTTGGCTACACCTTC. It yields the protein CASSQVGSGGLGYTF.

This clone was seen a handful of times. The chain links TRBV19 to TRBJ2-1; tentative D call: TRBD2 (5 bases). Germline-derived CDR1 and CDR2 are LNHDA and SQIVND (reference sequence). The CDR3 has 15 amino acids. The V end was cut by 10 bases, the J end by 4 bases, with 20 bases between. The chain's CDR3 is CATSSPARTYNEQFF. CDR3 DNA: TGTGCCACATCTTCCCCCGCTCGGACTTACAATGAGCAGTTCTTC. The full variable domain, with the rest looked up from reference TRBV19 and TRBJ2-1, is DGGITQSPKYLFRKEGQNVTLSCEQNLNHDAMYWYRQDPGQGLRLIYYSQIVNDFQKGDIAEGYSVSREKKESFPLTVTSAQKNPTAFYLCATSSPARTYNEQFFGPGTRLTVL.

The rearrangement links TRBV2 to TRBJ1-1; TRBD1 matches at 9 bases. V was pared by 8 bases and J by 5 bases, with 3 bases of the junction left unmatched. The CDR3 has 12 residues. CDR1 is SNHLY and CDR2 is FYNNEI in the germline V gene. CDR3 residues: CASYDRGTEAFF. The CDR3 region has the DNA TGTGCCAGCTACGACAGGGGGACTGAAGCTTTCTTT.

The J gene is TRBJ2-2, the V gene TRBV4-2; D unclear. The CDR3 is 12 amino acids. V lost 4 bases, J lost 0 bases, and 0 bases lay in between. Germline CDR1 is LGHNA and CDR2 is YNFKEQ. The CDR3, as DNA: TGTGCCAGCAGCCCGAACACCGGGGAGCTGTTTTTT. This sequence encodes CASSPNTGELFF.

As DNA, the CDR3 is TGCGCCAGCAGCCCGACCACAGGGTCGGGCTTAGAGACCCAGTACTTC. As protein: CASSPTTGSGLETQYF. This rearrangement joins TRBV5-1 to TRBJ2-5; TRBD1 might be the D (6 bases). The germline gives CDR1 SGHRS, CDR2 YFSETQ. V gave up 4 bases and J gave up 4 bases, with 20 bases separating them. The CDR3 extends over 16 amino acids. Complete variable domain (other parts from reference TRBV5-1 and TRBJ2-5): KAGVTQTPRYLIKTRGQQVTLSCSPISGHRSVSWYQQTPGQGLQFLFEYFSETQRNKGNFPGRFSGRQFSNSRSEMNVSTLELGDSALYLCASSPTTGSGLETQYFGPGTRLLVL.

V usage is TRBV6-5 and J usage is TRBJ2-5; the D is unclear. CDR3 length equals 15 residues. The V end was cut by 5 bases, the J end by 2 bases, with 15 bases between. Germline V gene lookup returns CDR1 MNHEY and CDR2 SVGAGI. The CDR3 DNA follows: TGTGCCAGCAGTCTTTTACGTACGTCTCAAGAGACCCAGTACTTC. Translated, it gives CASSLLRTSQETQYF.

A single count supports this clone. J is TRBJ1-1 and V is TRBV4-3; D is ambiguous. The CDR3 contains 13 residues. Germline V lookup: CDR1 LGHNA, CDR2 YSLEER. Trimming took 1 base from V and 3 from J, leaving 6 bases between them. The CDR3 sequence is CASSQVEHTEAFF. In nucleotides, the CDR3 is TGCGCCAGCAGCCAAGTAGAGCACACTGAAGCTTTCTTT.

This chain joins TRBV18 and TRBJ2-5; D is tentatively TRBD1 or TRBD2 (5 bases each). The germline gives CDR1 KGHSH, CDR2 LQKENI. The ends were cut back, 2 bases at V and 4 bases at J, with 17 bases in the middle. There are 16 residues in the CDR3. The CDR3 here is CASSPASRVGGETQYF. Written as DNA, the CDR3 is TGTGCCAGCTCACCAGCCTCTAGGGTTGGGGGAGAGACCCAGTACTTC. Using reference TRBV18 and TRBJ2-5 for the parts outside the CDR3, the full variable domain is NAGVMQNPRHLVRRRGQEARLRCSPMKGHSHVYWYRQLPEEGLKFMVYLQKENIIDESGMPKERFSAEFPKEGPSILRIQQVVRGDSAAYFCASSPASRVGGETQYFGPGTRLLVL.

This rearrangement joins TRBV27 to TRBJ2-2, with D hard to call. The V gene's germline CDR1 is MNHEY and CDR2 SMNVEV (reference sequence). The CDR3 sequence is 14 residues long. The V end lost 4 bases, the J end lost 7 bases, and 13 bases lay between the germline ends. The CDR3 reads CASSSVGPIGELFF. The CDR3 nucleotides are TGTGCCAGCAGTTCAGTAGGGCCCATCGGGGAGCTGTTTTTT.

CDR3 sequence reads: CASVMFAGMLRGTEAFF. The CDR3, as DNA: TGTGCCAGCGTAATGTTTGCGGGGATGCTTCGGGGCACTGAAGCTTTCTTT. This chain links TRBV2 with TRBJ1-1; D is uncertain. Germline CDR1 and CDR2: SNHLY and FYNNEI. Trimming left V 8 bases short and J 4 bases short, with 26 bases between. The CDR3 runs 17 residues.

Here the CDR3 reads CASSSERQVRTQYF. The CDR3 nucleotides are TGTGCCAGCAGCTCGGAAAGACAGGTTCGGACCCAGTACTTC. The rearrangement uses TRBV7-9 and TRBJ2-5, with a tentative D call TRBD1 (6 bases). The CDR3 totals 14 residues. The germline V gene encodes CDR1 SEHNR and CDR2 FQNEAQ (reference sequence). Trimming stripped 4 bases from V and 7 bases from J, with 16 bases between.

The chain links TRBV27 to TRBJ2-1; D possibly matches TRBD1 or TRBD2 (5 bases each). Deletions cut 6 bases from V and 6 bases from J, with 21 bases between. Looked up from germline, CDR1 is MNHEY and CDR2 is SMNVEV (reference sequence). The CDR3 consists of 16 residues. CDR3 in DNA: TGTGCCAGCAGAGTTTGGGAAGGGGCAAGCGGCAATGAGCAGTTCTTC. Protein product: CASRVWEGASGNEQFF.

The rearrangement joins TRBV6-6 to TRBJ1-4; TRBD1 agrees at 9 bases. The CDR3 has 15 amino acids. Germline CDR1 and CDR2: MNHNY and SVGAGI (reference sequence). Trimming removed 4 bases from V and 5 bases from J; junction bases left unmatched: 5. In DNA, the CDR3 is TGTGCCAGCAGTTTTCCGACAGGGGGGAATGAAAAACTGTTTTTT. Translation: CASSFPTGGNEKLFF.

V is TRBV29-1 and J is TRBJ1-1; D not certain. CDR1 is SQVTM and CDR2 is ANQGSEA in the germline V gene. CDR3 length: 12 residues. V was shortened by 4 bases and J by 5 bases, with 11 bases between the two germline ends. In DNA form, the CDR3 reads TGCAGCGTTGTCCCCCGCGGAACTGAAGCTTTCTTT. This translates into CSVVPRGTEAFF.

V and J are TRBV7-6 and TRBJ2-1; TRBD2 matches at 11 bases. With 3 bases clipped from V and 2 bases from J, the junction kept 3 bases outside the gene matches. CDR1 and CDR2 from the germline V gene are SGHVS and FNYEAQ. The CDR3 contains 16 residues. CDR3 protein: CASSFTSGGTYNEQFF. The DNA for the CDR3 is TGTGCCAGCAGCTTTACTAGCGGGGGAACCTACAATGAGCAGTTCTTC.

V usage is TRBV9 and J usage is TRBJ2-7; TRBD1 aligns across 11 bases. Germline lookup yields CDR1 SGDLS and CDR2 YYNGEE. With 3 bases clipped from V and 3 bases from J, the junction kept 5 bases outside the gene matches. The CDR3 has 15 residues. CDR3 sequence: CASSEGQGVVYEQYF. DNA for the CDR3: TGTGCCAGCAGCGAGGGACAGGGGGTGGTCTACGAGCAGTACTTC.

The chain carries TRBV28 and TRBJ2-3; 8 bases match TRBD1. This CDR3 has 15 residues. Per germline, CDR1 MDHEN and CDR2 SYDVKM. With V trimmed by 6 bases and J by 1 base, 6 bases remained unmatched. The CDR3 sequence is CASRNGQGRTDTQYF. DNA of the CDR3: TGTGCCAGCAGAAATGGACAGGGACGCACAGATACGCAGTATTTT.